This T cell receptor beta chain was identified in a study of blood T cell repertoires in COVID-19. Germline V gives CDR1 MNHNS, CDR2 SASEGT. V dropped 0 bases and J dropped 4 bases, with 11 bases sitting between them. This CDR3 is built from 15 residues. Libraries were prepared by immunoSEQ multiplex PCR; TCRdb keeps only in-frame clonotypes and omits some of them. Of roughly 260,000 clones listed, more than 90% were seen once; the top ten hold approximately 2.5%. The TCR was taken from a person aged 18 to 30 with COVID-19, enrolled during active disease. The material sequenced was peripheral blood. This chain uses TRBV6-1 with TRBJ2-3, with a possible D match to TRBD2 (6 bases). DNA of the CDR3: TGTGCCAGCAGTGAAGCGACGGGAGTTCCAGATACGCAGTATTTT. It codes for CASSEATGVPDTQYF.